This T cell receptor (beta chain) came from a study of cytomegalovirus exposure and HLA in healthy donors. A multiplex PCR was run with 60 Vbeta primers and 13 Jbeta primers. Using immunoSEQ multiplex PCR, the repertoire was profiled, and TCRdb retains in-frame clones only, with some absent. Of a few hundred thousand clones in the sample, roughly 79% were seen once. The CDR3 has 15 amino acids. V gave up 7 bases and J gave up 1 base; unmatched junction bases: 8. The germline CDR1 and CDR2 sequences are MDHEN and SYDVKM. The chain uses TRBV28 and TRBJ2-7; 9 nucleotides match TRBD2. Input material: PBMCs. The source of this sequence is a woman between 40 and 55 years old in good health and CMV-seronegative. CDR3 sequence (DNA): TGTGCCAGCACCGCGGCAACTAGCGGGTCCTACGAGCAGTACTTC. Translated, it gives CASTAATSGSYEQYF.